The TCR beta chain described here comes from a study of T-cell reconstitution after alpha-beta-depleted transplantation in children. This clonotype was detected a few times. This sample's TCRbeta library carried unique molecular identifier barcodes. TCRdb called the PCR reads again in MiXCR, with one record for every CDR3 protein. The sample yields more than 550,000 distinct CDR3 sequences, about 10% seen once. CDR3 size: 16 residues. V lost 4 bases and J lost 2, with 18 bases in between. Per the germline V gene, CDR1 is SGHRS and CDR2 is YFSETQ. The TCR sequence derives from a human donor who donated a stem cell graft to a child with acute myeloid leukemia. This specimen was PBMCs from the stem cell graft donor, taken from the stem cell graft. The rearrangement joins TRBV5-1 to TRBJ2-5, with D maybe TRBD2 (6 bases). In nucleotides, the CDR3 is TGCGCCAGCAGCCCGGGACTGAGACCTACTCAAGAGACCCAGTACTTC. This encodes CASSPGLRPTQETQYF.